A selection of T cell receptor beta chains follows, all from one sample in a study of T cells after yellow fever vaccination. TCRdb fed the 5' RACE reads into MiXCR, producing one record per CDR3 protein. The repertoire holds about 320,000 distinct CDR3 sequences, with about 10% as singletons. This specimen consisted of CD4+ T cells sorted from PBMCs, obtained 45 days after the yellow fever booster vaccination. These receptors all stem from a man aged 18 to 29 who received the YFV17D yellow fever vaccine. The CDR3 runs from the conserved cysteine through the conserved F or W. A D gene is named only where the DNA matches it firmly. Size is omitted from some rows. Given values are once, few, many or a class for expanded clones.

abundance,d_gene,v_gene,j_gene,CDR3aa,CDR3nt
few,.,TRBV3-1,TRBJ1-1,CASSFRDVNTEAFF,TGTGCCAGCAGTTTCCGGGATGTAAACACTGAAGCTTTCTTT
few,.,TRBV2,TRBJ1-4,CASRDGGYEKLFF,TGTGCCAGCAGGGACGGAGGTTATGAAAAACTGTTTTTT
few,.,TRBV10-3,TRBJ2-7,CAISDSTGNPYEQYF,TGTGCCATCAGTGACTCGACAGGCAACCCCTACGAGCAGTACTTC
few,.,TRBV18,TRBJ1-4,CASSPRAGSEKLFF,TGTGCCAGCTCACCCAGGGCCGGGAGTGAAAAACTGTTTTTT
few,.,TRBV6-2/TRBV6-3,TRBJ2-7,CASGRESSYEQYF,TGTGCCAGCGGACGGGAAAGCTCCTACGAGCAGTACTTC
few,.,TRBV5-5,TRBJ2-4,CASSWTVVAKNIQYF,TGTGCCAGCAGTTGGACAGTAGTAGCCAAAAACATTCAGTACTTC
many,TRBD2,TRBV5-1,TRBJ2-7,CASSLATSGGPGYEQYF,TGCGCCAGCAGCTTGGCTACTAGCGGGGGACCAGGCTACGAGCAGTACTTC
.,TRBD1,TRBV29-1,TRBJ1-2,CSVGDRGPYGYTF,TGCAGCGTCGGGGACAGGGGGCCGTATGGCTACACCTTC
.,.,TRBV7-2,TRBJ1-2,CASRSQGGYTF,TGTGCCAGCAGATCACAGGGTGGCTACACCTTC
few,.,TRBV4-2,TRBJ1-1,CASSRGEAENTEAFF,TGTGCCAGCAGCCGGGGGGAGGCAGAGAACACTGAAGCTTTCTTT
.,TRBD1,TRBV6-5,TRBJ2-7,CASRQGLGEQYF,TGTGCCAGCCGACAGGGGCTCGGCGAGCAGTACTTC
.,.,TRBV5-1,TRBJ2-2,CASATPGSAGELFF,TGCGCCAGCGCGACACCGGGGAGCGCCGGGGAGCTGTTTTTT
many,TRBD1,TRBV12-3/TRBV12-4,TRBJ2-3,CASSPGQGETDTQYF,TGTGCCAGCAGTCCGGGACAGGGGGAAACAGATACGCAGTATTTT
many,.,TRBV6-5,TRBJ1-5,CASGQPQHF,TGTGCCAGCGGTCAGCCCCAGCATTTT
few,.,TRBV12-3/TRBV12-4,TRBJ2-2,CASSLSLGNTGELFF,TGTGCCAGCAGTTTATCGTTGGGTAACACCGGGGAGCTGTTTTTT
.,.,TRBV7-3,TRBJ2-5,CASSAAPKETQYF,TGTGCCAGCAGCGCCGCCCCCAAGGAGACCCAGTACTTC
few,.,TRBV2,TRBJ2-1,CASSDLSYNEQFF,TGTGCCAGCAGTGATTTATCCTACAATGAGCAGTTCTTC
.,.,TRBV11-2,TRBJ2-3,CASSPGTTDTRYF,TGTGCCAGCAGCCCAGGGACCACAGATACGCGGTATTTT